The text below deals with one T cell receptor (beta chain). This sample was included in a study of shared T cell receptors in the human thymus. This CDR3 region has 16 residues. Germline V gives CDR1 MRHNA, CDR2 SNTAGT. Unmatched junction bases numbered 10, after V lost 8 bases and J lost 1 base. Clones were sequenced by immunoSEQ multiplex PCR, and TCRdb holds only the in-frame ones, with some missing. The data show 700,000 or so clones, 80% to 90% seen once. The same specimen was also included in a second study, on human thymus T cells.

This rearrangement joins TRBV6-4 to TRBJ1-5; 8 nucleotides line up with TRBD1. The material sequenced was thymocytes. The TCR sequence derives from a girl in the first two years of life with a congenital heart defect. In DNA, the CDR3 is TGTGCCAGCCAGCCGGGACAGGTCCCGAGCAATCAGCCCCAGCATTTT. It translates to CASQPGQVPSNQPQHF.